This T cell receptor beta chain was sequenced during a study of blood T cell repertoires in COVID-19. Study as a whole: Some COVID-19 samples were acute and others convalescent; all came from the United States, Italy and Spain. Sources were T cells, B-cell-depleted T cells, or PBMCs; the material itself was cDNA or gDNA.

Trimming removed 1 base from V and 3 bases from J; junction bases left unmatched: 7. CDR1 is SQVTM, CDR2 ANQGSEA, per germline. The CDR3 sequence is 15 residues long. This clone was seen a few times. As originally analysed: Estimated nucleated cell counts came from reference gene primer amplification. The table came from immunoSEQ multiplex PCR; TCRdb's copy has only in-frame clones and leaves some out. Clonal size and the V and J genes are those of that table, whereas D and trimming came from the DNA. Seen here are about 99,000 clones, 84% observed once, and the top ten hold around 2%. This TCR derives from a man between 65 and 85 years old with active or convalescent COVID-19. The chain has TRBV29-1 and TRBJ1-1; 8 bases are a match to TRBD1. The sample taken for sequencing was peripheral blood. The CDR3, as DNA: TGCAGCGTTGAAGGACCAGGGGGCGCACACACTGAAGCTTTCTTT. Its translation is CSVEGPGGAHTEAFF.